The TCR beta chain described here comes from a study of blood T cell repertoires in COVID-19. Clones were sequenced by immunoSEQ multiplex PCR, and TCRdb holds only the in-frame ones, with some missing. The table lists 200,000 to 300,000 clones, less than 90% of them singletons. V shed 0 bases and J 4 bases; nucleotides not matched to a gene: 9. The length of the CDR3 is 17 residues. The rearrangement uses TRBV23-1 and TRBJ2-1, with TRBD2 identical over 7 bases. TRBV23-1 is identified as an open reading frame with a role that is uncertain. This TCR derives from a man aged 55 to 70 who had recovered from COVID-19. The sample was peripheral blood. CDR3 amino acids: CASSQSEAQGGYNEQFF. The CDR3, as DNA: TGCGCCAGCAGTCAATCGGAGGCTCAGGGAGGGTACAATGAGCAGTTCTTC.